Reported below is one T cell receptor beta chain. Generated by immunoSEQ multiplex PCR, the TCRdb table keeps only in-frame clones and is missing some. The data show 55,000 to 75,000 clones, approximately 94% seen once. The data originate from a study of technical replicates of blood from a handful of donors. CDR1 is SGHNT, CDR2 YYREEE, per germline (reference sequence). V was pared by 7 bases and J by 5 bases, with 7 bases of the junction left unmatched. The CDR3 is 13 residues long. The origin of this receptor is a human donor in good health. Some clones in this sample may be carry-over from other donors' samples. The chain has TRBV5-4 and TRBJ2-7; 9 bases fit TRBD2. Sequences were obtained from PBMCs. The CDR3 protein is CASGLSGRNEQYF. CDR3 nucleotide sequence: TGTGCCAGCGGACTTAGCGGGAGAAACGAGCAGTACTTC.